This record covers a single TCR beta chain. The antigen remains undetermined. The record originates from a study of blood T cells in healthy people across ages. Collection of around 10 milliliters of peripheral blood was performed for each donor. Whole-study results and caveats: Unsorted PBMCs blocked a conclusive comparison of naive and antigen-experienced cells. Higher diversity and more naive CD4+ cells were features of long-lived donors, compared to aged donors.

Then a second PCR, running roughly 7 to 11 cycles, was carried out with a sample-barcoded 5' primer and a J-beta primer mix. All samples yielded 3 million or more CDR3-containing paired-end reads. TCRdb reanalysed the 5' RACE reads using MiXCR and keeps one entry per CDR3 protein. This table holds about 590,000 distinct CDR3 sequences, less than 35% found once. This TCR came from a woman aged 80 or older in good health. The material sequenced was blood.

The CDR3 sequence: CASSPQGPLGTPTEAFF. The CDR3 coding sequence is TGTGCCAGCAGCCCCCAGGGGCCCTTAGGTACTCCCACTGAAGCTTTCTTT. The chain carries TRBV12-3 or TRBV12-4 and TRBJ1-1; a weak D match, TRBD1 (6 bases). This CDR3 has 17 residues. Trimming removed 6 bases at V and 4 bases at J, with 24 bases between.